Following are 18 T cell receptor beta chains from one sample sequenced in a study of technical replicates of blood from a few donors. Repertoires were generated with immunoSEQ multiplex PCR, while TCRdb's copy carries only in-frame clones and drops some. This repertoire shows 35,000 to 50,000 clones, 96% found once; its top ten account for roughly 0.39%. The material sequenced was T cells isolated from PBMCs. Receptors originate from a human donor in good health.

V gene TRBV2 combines with J gene TRBJ2-1; 8 nucleotides agree with TRBD1. The CDR3 sequence is 12 residues long. The germline CDR1 and CDR2 sequences are SNHLY and FYNNEI. The ends lost 8 bases at V and 5 bases at J; junction bases unmatched: 2. The CDR3 DNA reads as TGTGCCAGCGGACAGGGCAACAATGAGCAGTTCTTC. Amino acids: CASGQGNNEQFF.

The CDR3 spells CAWSVRSRFRPTYEQYF. In DNA form, the CDR3 reads TGTGCCTGGAGTGTAAGATCAAGATTTCGCCCTACCTACGAGCAGTACTTC. The V gene is TRBV30, the J gene TRBJ2-7; D uncertain. The germline V and J ends were trimmed by 0 bases and 2 bases, with 20 bases remaining between them. Germline assignment: CDR1 GTSNPN and CDR2 SVGIG (reference sequence). The CDR3 totals 17 residues. The entire variable domain, with the rest obtained from reference TRBV30 and TRBJ2-7, is as follows: SQTIHQWPATLVQPVGSPLSLECTVEGTSNPNLYWYRQAAGRGLQLLFYSVGIGQISSEVPQNLSASRPQDRQFILSSKKLLLSDSGFYLCAWSVRSRFRPTYEQYFGPGTRLTVT.

The chain employs TRBV7-6 and TRBJ1-1, with TRBD1 as a possible D gene (6 bases). This CDR3 contains 16 residues. Deletions cut 5 bases from V and 0 bases from J, with 16 bases between. Germline V lookup: CDR1 SGHVS, CDR2 FNYEAQ. Written as DNA, the CDR3 is TGTGCCAGCAGCCCCCACCTAGACAGGATGAACACTGAAGCTTTCTTT. This gives the protein CASSPHLDRMNTEAFF.

The chain links TRBV6-5 to TRBJ2-7; 7 bases fit TRBD1. V lost 5 bases, J lost 0 bases, and 1 base stayed unmatched. This CDR3 is built from 13 residues. Per the germline V gene, CDR1 is MNHEY and CDR2 is SVGAGI. CDR3: CASSGQDSYEQYF. The CDR3 nucleotides are TGTGCCAGCAGTGGACAGGACTCCTACGAGCAGTACTTC.

The chain is built from TRBV5-6 and TRBJ2-1, with TRBD2 identical over 10 bases. The CDR3 extends over 16 amino acids. V lost 3 bases and J lost 4; bases outside the gene matches: 7. Looked up from germline, CDR1 is SGHDT and CDR2 is YYEEEE. The DNA of the CDR3 is TGTGCCAGCAGCTCGTCGACTAGCGGGCGATACAATGAGCAGTTCTTC. Its translation: CASSSSTSGRYNEQFF.

This chain connects TRBV19 to TRBJ1-2, with 7 bases fitting TRBD1. V lost 10 bases to trimming and J lost 6 bases; unmatched junction nucleotides: 5. CDR3 length: 11 amino acids. Looked up from germline, CDR1 is LNHDA and CDR2 is SQIVND (reference sequence). CDR3 sequence (DNA): TGTGCCACCTGGAGGGGGCATGGCTACACCTTC. It specifies CATWRGHGYTF. Full variable domain (remainder filled in from reference TRBV19 and TRBJ1-2): DGGITQSPKYLFRKEGQNVTLSCEQNLNHDAMYWYRQDPGQGLRLIYYSQIVNDFQKGDIAEGYSVSREKKESFPLTVTSAQKNPTAFYLCATWRGHGYTFGSGTRLTVV.

The chain uses TRBV19 and TRBJ1-5, with D possibly being TRBD1 (6 bases). Per the germline V gene, CDR1 is LNHDA and CDR2 is SQIVND (reference sequence). V was clipped by 11 bases and J by 6 bases, with 8 bases between them. CDR3 size: 10 residues. The CDR3 here is CAAGVQPQHF. In DNA, the CDR3 is TGTGCCGCAGGGGTTCAGCCCCAGCATTTT. The variable domain in full, with the rest retrieved from reference TRBV19 and TRBJ1-5, is DGGITQSPKYLFRKEGQNVTLSCEQNLNHDAMYWYRQDPGQGLRLIYYSQIVNDFQKGDIAEGYSVSREKKESFPLTVTSAQKNPTAFYLCAAGVQPQHFGDGTRLSIL.

This clone occurred once. The chain recombines TRBV4-1 with TRBJ1-5; tentatively, D is TRBD1 (5 bases). The germline gives CDR1 MGHRA, CDR2 YSYEKL. This CDR3 spans 14 amino acids. Deletions cut 1 base from V and 5 bases from J, with 9 bases between. CDR3 nucleotides: TGCGCCAGCAGCCAAGTACAGGTGGATCAGCCCCAGCATTTT. Its translation is CASSQVQVDQPQHF.

This clone appeared once. This chain joins TRBV4-1 and TRBJ1-1; the D is unclear. Germline loops: CDR1 MGHRA, CDR2 YSYEKL. The CDR3 is made up of 14 amino acids. Trimming pared 0 bases from V and 1 base from J, leaving 6 bases between. The CDR3 loop reads CASSQDGGNTEAFF. CDR3 nucleotides: TGCGCCAGCAGCCAAGATGGAGGGAACACTGAAGCTTTCTTT.

The chain has TRBV21-1 and TRBJ2-7; the table calls TRBD1, which could not be checked here. TRBV21-1 is an annotated pseudogene. The CDR3 length is 17 residues. CDR3 nucleotide sequence: TGTGCCAGCAGCAAAAAGGGATTACAGGGCCCCATGTCCGAGCAGTACTTC. Protein product: CASSKKGLQGPMSEQYF.

The chain links TRBV9 to TRBJ2-5; D might be TRBD2 (5 bases). The CDR3 loop spans 13 amino acids. The V and J ends lost 7 bases and 5 bases respectively, with 15 bases between them. CDR1 and CDR2 from the germline V gene are SGDLS and YYNGEE. The CDR3 loop reads CASGGGRTETQYF. The DNA for the CDR3 is TGTGCCAGCGGAGGCGGGCGCACGGAGACCCAGTACTTC.

CDR3 coding DNA: TGTGCCAGCACGGGTCCAGAAGCTTTCTTT. This codes for CASTGPEAFF. The chain uses TRBV2 and TRBJ1-1; D remains unclear. The CDR3 is 10 residues long. The V gene's germline CDR1 is SNHLY and CDR2 FYNNEI. The V end lost 7 bases, the J end lost 8 bases, and 8 bases lay between the germline ends. Using reference TRBV2 and TRBJ1-1 for the parts outside the CDR3, the full variable domain is EPEVTQTPSHQVTQMGQEVILRCVPISNHLYFYWYRQILGQKVEFLVSFYNNEISEKSEIFDDQFSVERPDGSNFTLKIRSTKLEDSAMYFCASTGPEAFFGQGTRLTVV.

DNA of the CDR3: TGTGCCAGCAGCAGGCCAGCGGGGGGCTACGAGCAGTACTTC. Protein: CASSRPAGGYEQYF. J is TRBJ2-7 and V is TRBV28; 9 bases fit TRBD2. V shed 6 bases, J shed 3 bases, and the junction held 6 bases outside the gene matches. Germline V gives CDR1 MDHEN, CDR2 SYDVKM. This CDR3 has 14 amino acids.

The chain joins TRBV6-5 to TRBJ2-1, with 10 bases identical to TRBD2. Germline V gene lookup returns CDR1 MNHEY and CDR2 SVGAGI. The CDR3 sequence is 16 residues long. The trim removed 0 bases at V and 6 bases at J, leaving 5 bases unmatched. In DNA form, the CDR3 reads TGTGCCAGCAGTTACTCTCGAGTAGCGGGAGGCAATGAGCAGTTCTTC. It specifies CASSYSRVAGGNEQFF.

The gene calls are TRBV7-9 and TRBJ1-4; D not resolved. CDR1 and CDR2 (germline): SEHNR, FQNEAQ (reference sequence). Trimming cost V 4 bases and J 6 bases, with 9 bases left between them. This CDR3 is 13 amino acids long. The CDR3 here is CASSSPVYEKLFF. The CDR3 coding sequence is TGTGCCAGCAGCTCCCCGGTATATGAAAAACTGTTTTTT. The full variable domain, completed using reference TRBV7-9 and TRBJ1-4, is DTGVSQNPRHKITKRGQNVTFRCDPISEHNRLYWYRQTLGQGPEFLTYFQNEAQLEKSRLLSDRFSAERPKGSFSTLEIQRTEQGDSAMYLCASSSPVYEKLFFGSGTQLSVL.

This chain joins TRBV2 and TRBJ1-1, with TRBD1 as a possible D gene (5 bases). Germline CDR1 SNHLY, CDR2 FYNNEI. Trimming stripped 6 bases from V and 0 bases from J, with 11 bases between. This CDR3 has 14 residues. The CDR3 nucleotides read TGTGCCAGCAGGACAGAAATACTGAACACTGAAGCTTTCTTT. Translation: CASRTEILNTEAFF. Together with reference TRBV2 and TRBJ1-1, the CDR3 gives the full variable domain: EPEVTQTPSHQVTQMGQEVILRCVPISNHLYFYWYRQILGQKVEFLVSFYNNEISEKSEIFDDQFSVERPDGSNFTLKIRSTKLEDSAMYFCASRTEILNTEAFFGQGTRLTVV.

V is TRBV5-1 and J is TRBJ2-1; D is possibly TRBD2 (5 bases). The CDR3 is 13 amino acids. The germline CDR1 and CDR2 sequences are SGHRS and YFSETQ. The ends were cut back, 3 bases at V and 5 bases at J, with 9 bases in the middle. CDR3 coding DNA: TGCGCCAGCAGCTACCGACTAAACAATGAGCAGTTCTTC. This translates into CASSYRLNNEQFF.

The J gene is TRBJ2-7, the V gene TRBV9; 12 bases are a match to TRBD2. This CDR3 region has 16 residues. V was clipped by 4 bases and J by 4 bases; unmatched bases: 9. In germline, CDR1 is SGDLS, CDR2 YYNGEE. The DNA for the CDR3 is TGTGCCAGCAGCCCCACCCTCGGGACTAGCGGGTACGAGCAGTACTTC. Its translation is CASSPTLGTSGYEQYF.